This is a list of T cell receptor beta chains from one sample in a study of blood T cell repertoires in COVID-19. This table comes from immunoSEQ multiplex PCR, and its TCRdb copy is limited to in-frame clones, with some not included. The table lists around 300,000 clones, 80% to 90% of them singletons. Sequenced sample: peripheral blood. All receptors come from a man aged 50 to 59 with active or convalescent COVID-19. The conserved cysteine and the conserved F or W are not part of the CDR3 here. D genes are given only for firm matches. Clone sizes are given selectively: once, few, many, or a class where the clone is expanded.

V gene	clone size	D gene	J gene	CDR3 protein
TRBV5-1	NA	NA	TRBJ1-4	ASSLEVAANEKLF
TRBV28	NA	TRBD1	TRBJ1-5	ASSLGQNRGGQPQH
TRBV24-1	NA	TRBD1	TRBJ1-2	ATSDPTGNYGYT
TRBV9	NA	NA	TRBJ2-1	ASSVERGDDNEQF
TRBV18	NA	TRBD1	TRBJ2-1	ASSAPGQGLGEQF
TRBV19	NA	TRBD1	TRBJ1-2	ASYDRGRNYGYT
TRBV6-1	NA	NA	TRBJ2-3	ASSEPWLTDTQY
TRBV19	NA	NA	TRBJ2-7	ASGFAYEQY
TRBV19	NA	NA	TRBJ2-2	ASSIRTGELF
TRBV5-6	NA	TRBD1	TRBJ1-6	ASSLFRDRANSYNSPLH
TRBV5-6	few	TRBD1	TRBJ2-6	ASSFRGSGANVLT
TRBV7-9	NA	NA	TRBJ1-1	ASSVRELQAF
TRBV19	few	TRBD2	TRBJ2-1	ASSLHFTSGVFLTYNEQF
TRBV5-1	once	NA	TRBJ1-5	ASRLSSGQPQH
TRBV11-3	NA	TRBD1	TRBJ1-1	ASSPGRDRDTEAF
TRBV28	NA	TRBD1	TRBJ1-2	ASFLNPLGDREGYT
TRBV6-5	NA	NA	TRBJ1-1	ASNLDRLNTEAF
TRBV5-1	NA	TRBD1	TRBJ2-7	ASSRTTGGYEQY
TRBV28	NA	TRBD1	TRBJ1-4	ASSPGDRGNDEKLF
TRBV5-1	NA	NA	TRBJ2-7	ASSLASDGTYEQY
TRBV7-2	NA	NA	TRBJ1-2	ASSFGLSYGYT
TRBV9	NA	TRBD2	TRBJ2-3	ASSTTGTSGTDTQY
TRBV5-6	NA	NA	TRBJ2-3	ASSLPLEVTPRTQY
TRBV5-6	NA	NA	TRBJ1-1	ASSLLWGSNTEAF
TRBV19	NA	TRBD1	TRBJ2-4	ASSLGQRAKNIQY
TRBV10-3	NA	TRBD1	TRBJ1-2	AISESGTGADGYT
TRBV30	NA	NA	TRBJ2-7	AWSPSAPIYEQY
TRBV21-1	NA	NA	TRBJ2-6	ASSKDGSGSGGANVLT
TRBV2	NA	NA	TRBJ1-5	ASSPSQGPITPQPQH
TRBV6-6	NA	TRBD1	TRBJ1-4	ASSYSRGHEKLF
TRBV5-5	NA	TRBD2	TRBJ2-1	ASSWAGEKGNEQF
TRBV19	NA	NA	TRBJ1-6	ASSIFGLNSPLH
TRBV30	NA	NA	TRBJ1-2	AWTGQRNYGYT
TRBV25-1	NA	TRBD1	TRBJ2-7	ASSMGQGQYEQY
TRBV7-6	NA	TRBD1	TRBJ2-2	ASSHGQGSNTGELF
TRBV2	NA	TRBD1	TRBJ1-1	ASSGGQGRGFGTEAF
TRBV14	NA	NA	TRBJ1-3	ASSQVRTASGNTIY
TRBV6-5	NA	NA	TRBJ1-3	ASSYSHESGNTIY
TRBV19	NA	NA	TRBJ1-5	ASRTAGRWNQPQH